This T cell receptor (beta chain) was recovered during a study of blood T cell repertoires in COVID-19. As for the study in general: Samples of COVID-19 (acute and convalescent) were obtained from the United States, Italy and Spain. Sample material is recorded as cDNA or gDNA derived from T cells, B-cell-depleted T cells, or PBMCs.

Study processing details: Amplifying reference gene primers gave estimates of nucleated cell counts. Clones were read by immunoSEQ multiplex PCR, and TCRdb kept only the in-frame ones, dropping some. V and J calls plus clone size are reproduced from that table; the DNA served to infer D and trimming. The sample records around 100,000 clones, about 80% being singletons. The CDR3 has 12 amino acids. Looked up from germline, CDR1 is GTSNPN and CDR2 is SVGIG (reference sequence). In regard to this clone: One end of the junction varies from germline; a read error may be responsible.

Material for sequencing was peripheral blood. This sequence originates from a woman between 70 and 85 years old with acute or convalescent COVID-19. The V gene is TRBV30, the J gene TRBJ1-4; D is unclear. CDR3 amino acids: CAWSVPRAAKLF. In nucleotides, the CDR3 is TGTGCCTGGAGTGTACCGAGGGCCGCTAAACTCTTT.